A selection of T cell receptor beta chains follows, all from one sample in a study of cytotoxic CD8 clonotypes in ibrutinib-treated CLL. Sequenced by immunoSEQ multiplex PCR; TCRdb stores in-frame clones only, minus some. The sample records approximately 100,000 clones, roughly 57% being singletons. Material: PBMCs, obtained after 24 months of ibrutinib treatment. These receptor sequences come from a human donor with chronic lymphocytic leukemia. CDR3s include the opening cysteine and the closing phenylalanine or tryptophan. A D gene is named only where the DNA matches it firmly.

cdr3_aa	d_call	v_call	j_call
CASTYTINSPLHF	NA	TRBV25-1	TRBJ1-6
CASSDGHHPSYEQYF	NA	TRBV5-6	TRBJ2-7
CASKTADTQYF	NA	TRBV10-3	TRBJ2-3
CASSGQGSVTQYF	NA	TRBV25-1	TRBJ2-3
CASSLEPSGGAAGDTQYF	TRBD2	TRBV7-3	TRBJ2-3
CSVGQGETGELFF	TRBD1	TRBV29-1	TRBJ2-2
CASSQPGTGVDGYTF	TRBD1	TRBV4-1	TRBJ1-2
CSALQGTGIKRTQYF	TRBD1	TRBV29-1	TRBJ2-5
CASSQAGAGGDNEQFF	TRBD2	TRBV4-2	TRBJ2-1
CASSLYPDGNSPLHF	NA	TRBV27	TRBJ1-6
CAWSRTGVGQPQHF	TRBD1	TRBV30	TRBJ1-5
CASRVAHEQYF	NA	TRBV2	TRBJ2-7
CASSLKTGGLAAFF	TRBD1	TRBV6-1	TRBJ1-1
CASRSQLRQGYGYTF	TRBD1	TRBV6-5	TRBJ1-2
CASSHQTGRGNIQYF	NA	TRBV9	TRBJ2-4
CASSPPLGYNEQFF	NA	TRBV4-2	TRBJ2-1
CASSPQVNSYEQYF	NA	TRBV7-2	TRBJ2-7
CASSETPNEKLFF	NA	TRBV9	TRBJ1-4
CASSLADRAGTQYF	TRBD1	TRBV11-1	TRBJ2-5
CASSLFGGGAPDTQYF	TRBD2	TRBV7-2	TRBJ2-3
CASTGPGGYTF	NA	TRBV6-5	TRBJ1-2
CASSSWTEEETQYF	NA	TRBV5-6	TRBJ2-5
CASSPSPGTVPGELFF	TRBD1	TRBV5-8	TRBJ2-2
CASREGQLLNTEAFF	TRBD1	TRBV5-1	TRBJ1-1
CASSPLPRTGGSYEQYF	TRBD1	TRBV7-3	TRBJ2-7
CASSPTGIDYGYTF	TRBD1	TRBV28	TRBJ1-2
CASRERSDRNHEQYF	NA	TRBV6-1	TRBJ2-7
CASSFEGPTAVGYTF	NA	TRBV7-9	TRBJ1-2
CASSEVSPSTDTQYF	NA	TRBV2	TRBJ2-3
CASSTGGSSYGYTF	NA	TRBV5-1	TRBJ1-2
CASSESRRKMNTEAFF	NA	TRBV25-1	TRBJ1-1
CASSLWGSGELFF	NA	TRBV27	TRBJ2-2
CSAREGTEAFF	NA	TRBV20-1	TRBJ1-1
CASSLLGTSGQETQYF	TRBD2	TRBV5-1	TRBJ2-5
CASSVYVNTEAFF	NA	TRBV27	TRBJ1-1
CACQGAYEQYF	TRBD1	TRBV30	TRBJ2-7
CASSSPSGAYTDTQYF	NA	TRBV9	TRBJ2-3
CASSLGRLAGVNTGELFF	TRBD2	TRBV7-2	TRBJ2-2
CASSMDIRPSGANVLTF	NA	TRBV19	TRBJ2-6
CASSPLLQGADTEAFF	TRBD1	TRBV18	TRBJ1-1
CASSGGDYNEQFF	NA	TRBV7-7	TRBJ2-1
CASSLAFGTSYEQYF	NA	TRBV11-1	TRBJ2-7
CASSFNSEQYF	NA	TRBV5-4	TRBJ2-7
CSVMDSRIPETQYF	NA	TRBV29-1	TRBJ2-5
CASSVGDKAYGYTF	NA	TRBV9	TRBJ1-2
CASNGLGGNTEAFF	NA	TRBV9	TRBJ1-1
CASSPLDRDVGFYEQYF	TRBD1	TRBV5-6	TRBJ2-7
CASSLLGASSADTQYF	NA	TRBV5-1	TRBJ2-3
CATSRVDGGNTIYF	NA	TRBV15	TRBJ1-3
CASSRQGTTSSYEQYF	TRBD1	TRBV5-1	TRBJ2-7
CASSLGLAGQETQYF	TRBD2	TRBV5-4	TRBJ2-5
CSVVAGTDTQYF	NA	TRBV29-1	TRBJ2-3
CASSSPGQGTNEQFF	TRBD1	TRBV19	TRBJ2-1
CSVDPPGGQETQYF	TRBD1	TRBV29-1	TRBJ2-5
CASSAQWGLANTGELFF	TRBD2	TRBV9	TRBJ2-2
CASSYGYRETQYF	NA	TRBV6-5	TRBJ2-5
CASSLTSNQPQHF	NA	TRBV5-6	TRBJ1-5
CASSWETSGEETQYF	TRBD2	TRBV2	TRBJ2-5
CASSPVGYEQYF	NA	TRBV5-1	TRBJ2-7
CASRRQTTNEKLFF	NA	TRBV5-8	TRBJ1-4